This TCR beta chain was captured by sequencing in a study of vaccination and CD4 T cells after COVID-19. Turning to the study itself: Timing of post-vaccine sample collection was a median roughly 66 days after dose two, with a range of 14 to 241.

This clonotype was recorded a few times. Its matching antigen is unknown. CDR3 length equals 15 residues. Per the germline V gene, CDR1 is SEHNR and CDR2 is FQNEAQ (reference sequence). V dropped 6 bases and J dropped 8; count of bases not matched to a gene: 10. Cultured CD4+ T cells had their DNA profiled by the Oncomine TCR Beta short-read assay. TCRdb ran MiXCR on the PCR reads and lists one entry per CDR3 protein. The sample lists about 7,400 distinct CDR3 sequences; 37% were seen once. Treatment indicated: roughly 10-day PBMC culture with coronavirus spike peptide pools or control peptides (ViraFEST assay). Pre-COVID-19 pandemic sampling (2011-2018) yielded the unexposed donor's CD4+ T cells.

Input material: CD4+ T cells from blood, cultured in vitro. J is TRBJ1-6 and V is TRBV7-9, with 7 bases fitting TRBD1. The clonotype originates from a human donor in good health. The DNA for the CDR3 is TGTGCCAGCAGTCCGAGGCAGGGGGGGCATTCACCCCTCCACTTT. The encoded protein is CASSPRQGGHSPLHF.